The 11 T cell receptor beta chains given below trace back to one sample, sequenced in a study of vaccination effects on CD4 cells after COVID-19. Once cultured for nine to ten days, the cells underwent separation to obtain CD4+ T cells. No antigens are known for them. This table comes from immunoSEQ multiplex PCR, and its TCRdb copy is limited to in-frame clones, with some not included. The sample holds 35,000 to 40,000 clones, 65% to 80% seen once. Source: CD4+ T cells from PBMCs cultured without peptide, taken before COVID-19 vaccination. The receptors shown here come from a human donor who received a COVID-19 vaccine.

This rearrangement joins TRBV5-6 to TRBJ2-1; D ambiguous. Germline V gives CDR1 SGHDT, CDR2 YYEEEE. This CDR3 is built from 15 residues. Trimming removed 1 base at V and 2 bases at J, with 10 bases between. CDR3 protein: CASSLSPPTYNEQFF. CDR3 DNA: TGTGCCAGCAGCTTGTCCCCGCCTACCTACAATGAGCAGTTCTTC.

The chain uses TRBV5-1 and TRBJ1-1, with TRBD1 as a possible D gene (5 bases). V was clipped by 0 bases and J by 5 bases, with 11 bases between them. The CDR3 loop spans 14 amino acids. Per the germline V gene, CDR1 is SGHRS and CDR2 is YFSETQ. Written as DNA, the CDR3 is TGCGCCAGCAGCTTGGGGCAGGGTGGGACTGAAGCTTTCTTT. Translating gives CASSLGQGGTEAFF.

The chain uses TRBV4-2 and TRBJ1-5, with D tentatively TRBD1 (6 bases). Germline assignment: CDR1 LGHNA and CDR2 YNFKEQ. Deletions cut 0 bases from V and 6 bases from J, with 12 bases between. This CDR3 has 15 amino acids. As DNA, the CDR3 is TGTGCCAGCAGCCAAGATCTCGTGGGGGCTCAGCCCCAGCATTTT. Amino acid sequence: CASSQDLVGAQPQHF.

This chain connects TRBV27 to TRBJ1-6; a weak D match, TRBD1 (6 bases). Germline assignment: CDR1 MNHEY and CDR2 SMNVEV (reference sequence). The CDR3 sequence is 20 residues long. Trimming took 3 bases from V and 6 from J, leaving 27 bases between them. The CDR3 DNA sequence: TGTGCCAGCAGTTTTGGCGGGGGGCGCGGTGGCTCCCCGAGTAATTCACCCCTCCACTTT. It specifies CASSFGGGRGGSPSNSPLHF.

This clone was detected a few times. The rearrangement links TRBV5-1 to TRBJ2-1; 7 bases line up with TRBD2. The junction had 7 bases not matched to a gene; V was cut back by 1 base and J by 0 bases. This CDR3 contains 17 residues. CDR1 is SGHRS and CDR2 is YFSETQ in the germline V gene. CDR3 bases: TGCGCCAGCAGCTTGAAGGGCGGGGGACTCTCCTACAATGAGCAGTTCTTC. Translated, it gives CASSLKGGGLSYNEQFF.

This clone was detected a few times. This rearrangement joins TRBV6-6 to TRBJ2-1; 8 bases align to TRBD2. The length of the CDR3 is 16 residues. V shed 2 bases, J shed 3 bases, and the junction held 6 bases outside the gene matches. The germline V gene encodes CDR1 MNHNY and CDR2 SVGAGI (reference sequence). In DNA, the CDR3 is TGTGCCAGCAGTTACCCGGCGGGACTAGACTACAATGAGCAGTTCTTC. Amino acids: CASSYPAGLDYNEQFF.

The chain links TRBV30 to TRBJ2-1; 8 nucleotides align to TRBD1. Germline V lookup: CDR1 GTSNPN, CDR2 SVGIG (reference sequence). The trim removed 1 base at V and 7 bases at J, leaving 6 bases unmatched. There are 14 residues in the CDR3. CDR3 protein: CAWSGTGHLNEQFF. The DNA for the CDR3 is TGTGCCTGGAGTGGGACAGGGCATTTGAATGAGCAGTTCTTC. Filled out from reference TRBV30 and TRBJ2-1, the complete variable domain reads SQTIHQWPATLVQPVGSPLSLECTVEGTSNPNLYWYRQAAGRGLQLLFYSVGIGQISSEVPQNLSASRPQDRQFILSSKKLLLSDSGFYLCAWSGTGHLNEQFFGPGTRLTVL.

This rearrangement joins TRBV5-1 to TRBJ2-3, with 10 positions matching TRBD2. J was trimmed by 3 bases and V by 1 base; bases with no gene match: 11. The V gene's germline CDR1 is SGHRS and CDR2 YFSETQ. The CDR3 covers 18 residues. CDR3 residues: CASSLTPTSGAGTDTQYF. The CDR3 DNA reads TGCGCCAGCAGCTTGACCCCCACTAGCGGGGCAGGGACAGATACGCAGTATTTT.

The chain has TRBV5-1 and TRBJ1-5, with D maybe TRBD1 (6 bases). The ends were cut back, 1 base at V and 5 bases at J, with 10 bases in the middle. CDR3 size: 14 residues. The germline gives CDR1 SGHRS, CDR2 YFSETQ. CDR3 loop: CASSLRAGDQPQHF. The DNA of the CDR3 is TGCGCCAGCAGCTTGCGGGCAGGGGATCAGCCCCAGCATTTT.

The chain has TRBV6-5 and TRBJ1-2; D may be TRBD1 (5 bases). CDR3 length equals 14 residues. Per the germline V gene, CDR1 is MNHEY and CDR2 is SVGAGI. Trimming took off 6 bases at V and 4 bases at J, with 15 bases between the two ends. The CDR3 protein is CASRDRDQVYGYTF. The DNA for the CDR3 is TGTGCCAGCAGGGACCGGGACCAGGTCTATGGCTACACCTTC.

This clone was seen a few times. This sequence joins TRBV25-1 and TRBJ1-3; the D is unclear. In germline, CDR1 is MGHDK, CDR2 SYGVNS. The CDR3 contains 13 residues. Trimming left V 7 bases short and J 0 bases short, with 7 bases between. CDR3 amino acids: CASTGFSGNTIYF. The CDR3 DNA is TGTGCCAGCACGGGATTCTCTGGAAACACCATATATTTT.